The present T cell receptor beta chain was sequenced within a study of blood T cell repertoires in COVID-19. Across the whole study: The United States, Italy and Spain were the sources of the acute and convalescent COVID-19 samples. Sources were T cells, B-cell-depleted T cells, or PBMCs; the material itself was cDNA or gDNA.

The protocol was immunoSEQ multiplex PCR, while the TCRdb copy is restricted to in-frame clones and leaves out a portion. The sample carries about 48,000 clones, just over 90% recorded once. Germline values: CDR1 MNHEY, CDR2 SVGAGI. The CDR3 spans 13 residues. Unmatched junction bases numbered 9, after V lost 10 bases and J lost 6 bases. This chain joins TRBV6-5 and TRBJ2-1, with 7 positions matching TRBD1. The sample was peripheral blood. The TCR comes from a man between 65 and 85 years old with acute or convalescent COVID-19. CDR3 DNA sequence: TGTGCCACCCGAGACAGGGAGATCAATGAGCAGTTCTTC. Its translation: CATRDREINEQFF.